These 2 T cell receptor beta chains were all obtained from the same sample, sequenced in a study of blood T cell repertoires in COVID-19. The assay was immunoSEQ multiplex PCR, and TCRdb's table has in-frame clones only and misses some. The data show 300,000 or so clones, around four fifths seen once. The sample was peripheral blood. These receptors were obtained from a woman aged 45-65 years with active or convalescent COVID-19.

This clone showed up just once. The V and J genes are TRBV5-1 and TRBJ1-2; D is undetermined. V gave up 4 bases and J gave up 2 bases, with 12 bases separating them. From germline, CDR1 is SGHRS and CDR2 YFSETQ. The length of the CDR3 is 14 residues. The CDR3 region has the DNA TGCGCCAGCAGCCCTTTCGAGGCGAACTATGGCTACACCTTC. Protein product: CASSPFEANYGYTF. Full variable domain (missing parts from reference TRBV5-1 and TRBJ1-2): KAGVTQTPRYLIKTRGQQVTLSCSPISGHRSVSWYQQTPGQGLQFLFEYFSETQRNKGNFPGRFSGRQFSNSRSEMNVSTLELGDSALYLCASSPFEANYGYTFGSGTRLTVV.

The V gene is TRBV2, the J gene TRBJ1-3, with D possibly being TRBD1 (5 bases). CDR3 length: 13 amino acids. The ends were cut back, 8 bases at V and 4 bases at J, with 12 bases in the middle. The germline CDR1 and CDR2 sequences are SNHLY and FYNNEI. CDR3 region: CASQGLSGNTIYF. For the CDR3, the DNA is TGTGCCAGCCAGGGACTCTCCGGAAACACCATATATTTT.